A single sample is the source of the 27 T cell receptor beta chains below, sequenced in a study of breast tumors, draining lymph nodes, adjacent tissues. Samples came from axillary lymph nodes draining the breast cancer. MiXCR, applied by TCRdb to the multiplex PCR reads, yields one record per CDR3 protein. Counted here are 200,000 or so distinct CDR3 sequences, 25% to 40% occurring once; the ten biggest clones make up 4% to 5.5%. The sequenced sample consisted of axillary lymph node tissue. The source is a female donor with breast cancer. Some clones in this sample may be carry-over from other donors' samples.

This clonotype appeared a few times. The chain combines TRBV6-1 with TRBJ1-2, with 10 bases aligning to TRBD1. Germline-derived CDR1 and CDR2 are MNHNS and SASEGT. This CDR3 has 17 residues. V lost 6 bases to trimming and J lost 4 bases; unmatched junction nucleotides: 14. The CDR3 region is CASSAPGDRGRGYGYTF. The CDR3 DNA sequence: TGTGCCAGCAGCGCTCCGGGGGACAGGGGAAGGGGCTATGGCTACACCTTC.

The table lists this clonotype with many counts. The chain combines TRBV6-1 with TRBJ2-3, with a weak D call TRBD1 (5 bases). V lost 3 bases to trimming and J lost 3 bases, with 7 bases between them. Germline V gene data show CDR1 as MNHNS and CDR2 as SASEGT. The CDR3 covers 13 residues. The CDR3 DNA reads TGTGCCAGCAGTGATCCAGGGACAGATACGCAGTATTTT. It encodes CASSDPGTDTQYF.

Of note for this clonotype: With a much larger clone just one base away, this may be a read error. The chain links TRBV5-6 to TRBJ2-2; D is ambiguous. The V gene's germline CDR1 is SGHDT and CDR2 YYEEEE. CDR3 size: 16 residues. The CDR3 region is CAGSRVLLANTGELFF. As DNA, the CDR3 is TGTGCCGGCAGCCGCGTCTTGCTGGCGAACACCGGGGAGCTGTTTTTT.

This clonotype showed up many times. The V call is TRBV5-6, the J call TRBJ2-3, with 8 bases aligning to TRBD1. V gave up 0 bases and J gave up 6 bases; unmatched junction bases: 6. The CDR3 length is 15 residues. The germline gives CDR1 SGHDT, CDR2 YYEEEE. Here the CDR3 DNA reads TGTGCCAGCAGCTTGGGCAGACAGGGGCACGATACGCAGTATTTT. It yields the protein CASSLGRQGHDTQYF.

The chain links TRBV4-1 to TRBJ1-6; possibly TRBD1 for D (5 bases). With 5 bases removed from V and 9 bases from J, the gap between germline ends came to 14 bases. The CDR3 sequence is 14 residues long. Germline lookup yields CDR1 MGHRA and CDR2 YSYEKL. Here the CDR3 reads CASSWVSGGSPLHF. DNA of the CDR3: TGCGCCAGCAGCTGGGTTAGCGGGGGTTCACCCCTCCACTTT.

Concerning this clonotype itself: This may stem from a read error, because a much larger clone lies one nucleotide away. The genes are TRBV28 and TRBJ2-7, with D perhaps assigned TRBD1 or TRBD2 (5 bases each). V was shortened by 8 bases and J by 4 bases, with 18 bases between the two germline ends. The CDR3 spans 14 residues. Germline lookup yields CDR1 MDHEN and CDR2 SYDVKM. The CDR3 DNA follows: TGTGCCAGCGGTTCCGGGACGGTGCCGTACGAGCAGTACTTC. Translating it yields CASGSGTVPYEQYF.

With regard to this clonotype: A single base separates this from a much larger clone, so it may be a read error. The genes are TRBV14 and TRBJ2-1; D not certain. The CDR3 covers 15 residues. Germline V gene sequence: CDR1 SGHDN, CDR2 FVKESK. CDR3 in DNA: TGTGCCAGCAGCCAAGTAGGAAGCTCCTACAATGAGCCGTTCTTC. This gives the protein CASSQVGSSYNEPFF.

This clonotype was seen many times. The chain couples TRBV24-1 to TRBJ2-1; TRBD2 matches 14 bases. The length of the CDR3 is 15 residues. Germline V gene sequence: CDR1 KGHDR, CDR2 SFDVKD. With 5 bases clipped from V and 8 bases from J, the junction kept 4 bases outside the gene matches. The CDR3 bases are TGTGCCACCAGTGTCGGGACTAGCGGGAGTGATGAGCAGTTCTTC. Translating it yields CATSVGTSGSDEQFF.

Details on this clonotype: A much larger clone lies a single base off, so this may be a read error. The V gene is TRBV5-6, the J gene TRBJ2-6; 8 nucleotides align to TRBD1. V lost 3 bases, J lost 0 bases, and 5 bases stayed unmatched. The CDR3 extends over 17 amino acids. Germline values: CDR1 SGHDT, CDR2 YYEEEE. The CDR3 here is CASSSGQVSSGANVLTF. CDR3 DNA sequence: TGTGCCAGCAGCTCGGGACAGGTTTCCTCTGGGGCCAACGTCCTGACTTTC.

There are many counts of this clonotype. The chain uses TRBV6-6 and TRBJ2-7; 8 bases agree with TRBD2. The CDR3 loop spans 13 amino acids. Germline V CDR1 and CDR2: MNHNY, SVGAGI (reference sequence). V was clipped by 8 bases and J by 4 bases; unmatched bases: 7. The CDR3 nucleotides are TGTGCCAGCCAGACGGGGGGGTCTTACGAGCAGTACTTC. This gives the protein CASQTGGSYEQYF.

With regard to this clonotype: This sequence may be a read error, since a much larger clone differs from it by one base. This chain connects TRBV7-2 to TRBJ2-1, with D possibly matching TRBD2 (5 bases). Germline assignment: CDR1 SGHTA and CDR2 FQGNSA. The CDR3 consists of 13 residues. CDR3 sequence reads: CASSYGIYNERFF. CDR3 sequence (DNA): TGTGCCAGCAGCTACGGGATATACAATGAGCGGTTCTTC.

This clonotype came up many times. The rearrangement joins TRBV12-3 or TRBV12-4 to TRBJ2-7; either TRBD1 or TRBD2 may supply D (6 bases each). The CDR3 length is 14 residues. V lost 4 bases, J lost 5 bases, and 15 bases lay in between. The CDR3 DNA reads as TGTGCCAGCAGTTCCAGAGGGGGGAGAGACGAGCAGTACTTC. Translation gives CASSSRGGRDEQYF.

In its sample, this clonotype was seen many times. CDR3 bases: TGTGCCAGTAAACTAGACAGCTGGGGGACCGGGGAGCTGTTTTTT. This codes for CASKLDSWGTGELFF. The V and J genes are TRBV19 and TRBJ2-2, with D perhaps assigned TRBD1 or TRBD2 (5 bases each). The CDR3 is 15 residues long. CDR1 is LNHDA and CDR2 is SQIVND in the germline V gene (reference sequence). Between the trimmed V and J ends, which lost 7 bases and 5 bases, there was a span of 17 bases.

This clonotype was observed a handful of times. The V call is TRBV20-1, the J call TRBJ1-1; a weak D match, TRBD1 (6 bases). Germline values: CDR1 DFQATT, CDR2 SNEGSKA (reference sequence). Trimming shortened V by 4 bases and J by 2 bases, and 17 bases separated the two germline ends. This CDR3 contains 15 residues. The CDR3 loop reads CSANRDGLGNTEAFF. The CDR3, as DNA: TGCAGTGCTAACAGGGATGGACTAGGAAACACTGAAGCTTTCTTT.

This clonotype was seen a single time. CDR3 loop: CASGEGKGDTGELFF. The CDR3 nucleotides are TGTGCCAGCGGTGAGGGGAAGGGAGACACCGGGGAGCTGTTTTTT. V usage is TRBV12-3 or TRBV12-4 and J usage is TRBJ2-2; the D gene could be TRBD1 or TRBD2 (5 bases each). The CDR3 covers 15 residues. Trimming left V 8 bases short and J 3 bases short, with 16 bases between.

This clonotype was observed at least ten times. The chain is built from TRBV2 and TRBJ1-3; 7 nucleotides align to TRBD1. There are 16 residues in the CDR3. Unmatched junction bases numbered 9, after V lost 5 bases and J lost 2 bases. Looked up from germline, CDR1 is SNHLY and CDR2 is FYNNEI. CDR3 residues: CASSLYTTGAGNTIYF. CDR3 bases: TGTGCCAGCAGTTTATACACTACAGGGGCTGGAAACACCATATATTTT.

About this clonotype itself: This may be a read error: a much more frequent sequence differs by one nucleotide. V usage is TRBV14 and J usage is TRBJ1-4, with 8 bases lining up with TRBD1. V was pared by 4 bases and J by 12 bases, with 7 bases of the junction left unmatched. CDR3 size: 13 residues. Germline-derived CDR1 and CDR2 are SGHDN and FVKESK. The CDR3 nucleotides are TGTGCCAGCAGCCGCGGACAGGGCGAACAACTGTTTTTT. This translates into CASSRGQGEQLFF.

Notes on this clonotype: This could be a read error, since a much larger clone is one nucleotide away. The chain is built from TRBV2 and TRBJ2-3; the D call may be TRBD1 or TRBD2 (5 bases each). In germline, CDR1 is SNHLY, CDR2 FYNNEI. The CDR3 loop spans 14 amino acids. CDR3 bases: TGTGCCTGCAGTTTAGGGACCCGCACAGATACGCAGTATTTT. This translates into CACSLGTRTDTQYF.

Ten or more counts support this clonotype. For the CDR3, the DNA is TGTGCCAGCAGTGCGGGGACGGATCGCAATCAGCCCCAGCATTTT. Translation: CASSAGTDRNQPQHF. The J gene is TRBJ1-5, the V gene TRBV2, with a weak D call TRBD1 (5 bases). Germline-derived CDR1 and CDR2 are SNHLY and FYNNEI. Trimming took off 4 bases at V and 2 bases at J, with 12 bases between the two ends. The CDR3 is made up of 15 amino acids.

In its sample, this clonotype was seen many times. The chain is built from TRBV6-1 and TRBJ1-4, with 9 bases lining up with TRBD1. The CDR3 totals 15 residues. Germline V lookup: CDR1 MNHNS, CDR2 SASEGT. V lost 8 bases, J lost 8 bases, and 12 bases stayed unmatched. The chain's CDR3 is CASGSSGTGHEKLFF. CDR3 DNA sequence: TGTGCCAGCGGAAGTTCGGGGACAGGGCACGAAAAACTGTTTTTT.

This clonotype was seen at least ten times. The rearrangement joins TRBV5-8 to TRBJ2-5, with TRBD2 matching 16 bases. Per the germline V gene, CDR1 is SGHTS and CDR2 is YDEGEE. CDR3 size: 17 residues. Unmatched junction bases numbered 4, after V lost 4 bases and J lost 1 base. CDR3 sequence reads: CASSPGTSGGGQETQYF. In DNA, the CDR3 is TGTGCCAGCAGCCCTGGGACTAGCGGGGGGGGCCAAGAGACCCAGTACTTC.

As for this clonotype: Given a much more abundant clone one base away, this may be a read error. The chain combines TRBV12-3 or TRBV12-4 with TRBJ2-7; tentatively, D is TRBD1 or TRBD2 (7 bases each). Trimming removed 3 bases from V and 5 bases from J, with 14 bases in between. The CDR3 sequence is 14 residues long. DNA of the CDR3: TGTGCCAGCAGTTTCAGGGGGGGGCTCAACGAGCAGTACTTC. Protein: CASSFRGGLNEQYF.

The sample holds many counts of this clonotype. The V gene is TRBV3-1, the J gene TRBJ2-5; D might be TRBD2 (6 bases). Germline assignment: CDR1 LGHDT and CDR2 YNNKEL (reference sequence). Trimming took off 0 bases at V and 5 bases at J, with 10 bases between the two ends. The CDR3 sequence is 14 residues long. DNA for the CDR3: TGTGCCAGCAGCCAAGAGGGGACTTTCGAGACCCAGTACTTC. It yields the protein CASSQEGTFETQYF.

This rearrangement joins TRBV20-1 to TRBJ1-1; D is ambiguous. Trimming left V 1 base short and J 7 bases short, with 25 bases between. This CDR3 comprises 17 residues. Germline V CDR1 and CDR2: DFQATT, SNEGSKA (reference sequence). The CDR3 DNA is TGCAGTGCTAGAGGGTGGGATTGGGGTGGGAACACTTATGAAGCTTTCTTT. Residues: CSARGWDWGGNTYEAFF.

This sequence joins TRBV15 and TRBJ2-5, with 7 bases that match TRBD1. The trim removed 3 bases at V and 2 bases at J, leaving 9 bases unmatched. This CDR3 is built from 16 residues. Germline V CDR1 and CDR2: LNHNV, YYDKDF (reference sequence). The CDR3 region has the DNA TGTGCCACCAGCAGCTTATACTGGGGACAGCAAGAGACCCAGTACTTC. Protein sequence: CATSSLYWGQQETQYF. The full variable domain, in which reference TRBV15 and TRBJ2-5 provide the parts outside the CDR3, is DAMVIQNPRYQVTQFGKPVTLSCSQTLNHNVMYWYQQKSSQAPKLLFHYYDKDFNNEADTPDNFQSRRPNTSFCFLDIRSPGLGDTAMYLCATSSLYWGQQETQYFGPGTRLLVL.

This clonotype was counted at least ten times. Mismatch with germline at one junction end may stem from a read error. This chain connects TRBV7-7 to TRBJ2-5; D uncertain. This CDR3 is built from 13 residues. Looked up from germline, CDR1 is SSHAT and CDR2 is FNYEAQ (reference sequence). CDR3 nucleotides: TGTGCTAGCAGCTCCAGACTCCAAGAGACCCAGTACTTC. It yields the protein CASSSRLQETQYF.

For this clonotype: A much larger clone sits a single nucleotide away, making a read error possible. The gene calls are TRBV12-3 or TRBV12-4 and TRBJ2-5; D unclear. The CDR3 consists of 13 residues. CDR3 bases: TGTGCCAGCAGTTTCTTGCGGAAAGAGAGCCAGTACTTC. Protein sequence: CASSFLRKESQYF.